The source of this T cell receptor beta chain is a study of cytotoxic CD8 clonotypes in ibrutinib-treated CLL. Findings of the study overall: Circulating CD8+ T-cell counts were tracked by baseline clonality, which exceeded that of age-matched healthy donors.

Trimming removed 3 bases at V and 0 bases at J, with 8 bases between. CDR3 length: 14 residues. Germline V CDR1 and CDR2: SEHNR, FQNEAQ (reference sequence). The sample holds one count of this clone. Its matching antigen is unknown. The intended depth for sequencing was 1 in 200,000 to 1 in 1 million T cells. Sequenced by immunoSEQ multiplex PCR; TCRdb stores in-frame clones only, minus some. The sample consists of about 29,000 clones, about 78% of them appearing once. The material was PBMCs, obtained after 36 months of ibrutinib treatment. The TCR originated in a human donor with chronic lymphocytic leukemia. The V call is TRBV7-9, the J call TRBJ1-1; unclear D gene. CDR3 amino acids: CASSFGRLNTEAFF. The DNA of the CDR3 is TGTGCCAGCAGCTTCGGCAGACTGAACACTGAAGCTTTCTTT.